The 18 T cell receptor beta chains below all came from one sample that was sequenced in a study of blood T cell repertoires in COVID-19. The data were produced by immunoSEQ multiplex PCR, yet TCRdb's version contains in-frame clones alone and is incomplete. The data contain some 130,000 clones, roughly four fifths of them singletons. Source material: PBMCs or T cells enriched from blood (not recorded which). These receptors all come from a man younger than 45 who had recovered from COVID-19.

This chain uses TRBV19 with TRBJ1-4; TRBD1 matches 7 bases. J lost 3 bases, V lost 4 bases, and 8 bases had no gene match. This CDR3 is built from 16 residues. From germline, CDR1 is LNHDA and CDR2 SQIVND (reference sequence). CDR3 protein: CASSRQGSGANEKLFF. The CDR3 DNA sequence: TGTGCCAGTAGTAGACAGGGATCAGGAGCTAATGAAAAACTGTTTTTT. Filled out from reference TRBV19 and TRBJ1-4, the complete variable domain reads DGGITQSPKYLFRKEGQNVTLSCEQNLNHDAMYWYRQDPGQGLRLIYYSQIVNDFQKGDIAEGYSVSREKKESFPLTVTSAQKNPTAFYLCASSRQGSGANEKLFFGSGTQLSVL.

The CDR3 DNA follows: TGTGCCAGCAGCGCGGGCGGCAGGGGGCATTACGGGGAGCTGTTTTTT. This sequence encodes CASSAGGRGHYGELFF. The chain has TRBV9 and TRBJ2-2; 8 bases match TRBD1. This CDR3 has 16 residues. Germline V gene data show CDR1 as SGDLS and CDR2 as YYNGEE. J gave up 7 bases and V 3 bases, and 11 bases lay outside the gene matches.

The rearrangement links TRBV10-3 to TRBJ1-4, with D possibly TRBD1 on 6 matching bases. CDR1 ENHRY and CDR2 SYGVKD come from the germline V gene. V dropped 2 bases and J dropped 8 bases, with 15 bases sitting between them. The CDR3 sequence is 15 residues long. CDR3 in amino acids: CAISEPEGGLEKLFF. The CDR3 DNA is TGTGCCATCAGTGAGCCCGAGGGGGGGTTAGAAAAACTGTTTTTT.

The CDR3 coding sequence is TGTGCCAGTAGTATAGGAGGCTCCTACAATGAGCAGTTCTTC. This codes for CASSIGGSYNEQFF. This chain links TRBV19 with TRBJ2-1; D is uncertain. Per the germline V gene, CDR1 is LNHDA and CDR2 is SQIVND (reference sequence). The CDR3 spans 14 residues. V was clipped by 1 base and J by 0 bases, with 4 bases between them.

The chain combines TRBV5-1 with TRBJ1-4; possible D gene TRBD1, 6 bases. Trimming removed 7 bases at V and 0 bases at J, with 13 bases between. CDR1 is SGHRS, CDR2 YFSETQ, per germline. The CDR3 runs to 15 residues. In nucleotides, the CDR3 is TGCGCCAGCCGCTACAGGGCCGCAACTAATGAAAAACTGTTTTTT. Translating it yields CASRYRAATNEKLFF.

V gene TRBV19 combines with J gene TRBJ1-5; 7 bases are shared with TRBD1. The CDR3 is 16 residues long. In germline, CDR1 is LNHDA, CDR2 SQIVND (reference sequence). V was pared by 3 bases and J by 8 bases, with 13 bases of the junction left unmatched. The CDR3 DNA sequence: TGTGCCAGTAGTATCCCGACTCAGGGGGGTAATGAGCCCCAGCATTTT. Residues: CASSIPTQGGNEPQHF.

The V and J genes are TRBV6-2 or TRBV6-3 and TRBJ2-1, with 10 nucleotides matching TRBD2. Germline values: CDR1 MNHEY, CDR2 SVGEGT. This CDR3 has 18 amino acids. With 6 bases clipped from V and 5 bases from J, the junction kept 16 bases outside the gene matches. The CDR3 is CASSQGLAKRRRDNEQFF. In DNA, the CDR3 is TGTGCCAGCAGCCAGGGACTAGCGAAACGTAGAAGGGACAATGAGCAGTTCTTC.

This clone occurred many times. This rearrangement joins TRBV27 to TRBJ2-3, with 9 nucleotides matching TRBD1. The CDR3 spans 14 residues. Losses at the gene ends were 6 bases for V and 2 bases for J; bases not matched to a gene: 3. Germline V gene lookup returns CDR1 MNHEY and CDR2 SMNVEV (reference sequence). The CDR3 here is CASSHRGPTDTQYF. The CDR3 DNA reads as TGTGCCAGCAGCCACAGGGGGCCCACAGATACGCAGTATTTT.

Only a few counts were recorded for this clone. The chain carries TRBV5-1 and TRBJ1-6, with D tentatively TRBD1 (5 bases). The CDR3 loop spans 15 amino acids. V was cut by 0 bases and J by 9 bases, with 13 bases left in between. Per germline, CDR1 SGHRS and CDR2 YFSETQ. The CDR3 DNA sequence: TGCGCCAGCAGCTTGGATGGCAATGGGGCTTCACCCCTCCACTTT. Its translation: CASSLDGNGASPLHF.

The chain links TRBV3-1 (or the pseudogene TRBV3-2) to TRBJ2-1; no reliable D call. This CDR3 is built from 13 residues. CDR1 is LGHDT and CDR2 is YNNKEL in the germline V gene (reference sequence). With 3 bases removed from V and 6 bases from J, the gap between germline ends came to 9 bases. In DNA, the CDR3 is TGTGCCAGCAGCCATGGGCCCCTCAATGAGCAGTTCTTC. Its translation is CASSHGPLNEQFF.

This clone was seen a few times. The rearrangement uses TRBV7-9 and TRBJ2-7, with 9 bases identical to TRBD2. Unmatched junction bases numbered 10, after V lost 5 bases and J lost 2 bases. The CDR3 extends over 16 amino acids. From germline, CDR1 is SEHNR and CDR2 FQNEAQ (reference sequence). In nucleotides, the CDR3 is TGTGCCAGCAGCCTTAGCGGGGGCTCCGTGGCCTACGAGCAGTACTTC. It encodes CASSLSGGSVAYEQYF.

A few counts support this clone. The chain recombines TRBV24-1 with TRBJ2-3; 10 nucleotides align to TRBD2. The CDR3 is 16 amino acids. Germline assignment: CDR1 KGHDR and CDR2 SFDVKD. The V and J ends lost 3 bases and 3 bases, in that order; junction bases with no gene match: 5. The CDR3 coding sequence is TGTGCCACCAGTGATCCTACTAGCGGGGATACAGATACGCAGTATTTT. Protein: CATSDPTSGDTDTQYF.

This clone showed up just a few times. V and J are TRBV6-8 and TRBJ1-5; 7 bases map to TRBD1. Germline CDR1 is MNHGY and CDR2 is SAAAGT. The junction had 6 bases not matched to a gene; V was cut back by 7 bases and J by 3 bases. CDR3 length: 14 residues. This chain's CDR3 is CASISGTVNQPQHF. In nucleotides, the CDR3 is TGTGCCAGCATTTCCGGGACAGTCAATCAGCCCCAGCATTTT.

The genes are TRBV2 and TRBJ2-5; a weak D match, TRBD2 (5 bases). V was clipped by 3 bases and J by 5 bases, with 16 bases between them. The CDR3 loop spans 15 amino acids. Germline V gene sequence: CDR1 SNHLY, CDR2 FYNNEI. The CDR3 protein is CASSDANDYWETQYF. CDR3 bases: TGTGCCAGCAGTGATGCGAACGACTACTGGGAGACCCAGTACTTC.

The chain recombines TRBV5-1 with TRBJ1-1; unclear D gene. Trimming took off 5 bases at V and 4 bases at J, with 12 bases between the two ends. Germline assignment: CDR1 SGHRS and CDR2 YFSETQ. This CDR3 contains 13 residues. The CDR3 sequence: CASSLNPGTEAFF. DNA for the CDR3: TGCGCCAGCAGTTTGAATCCCGGCACTGAAGCTTTCTTT.

CDR3 sequence (DNA): TGTGCCATCAGTGAGGATAGCGGGAGGCCTGAGCAGTTCTTC. Protein product: CAISEDSGRPEQFF. The V call is TRBV10-3, the J call TRBJ2-1; 10 positions agree with TRBD2. The V and J ends lost 2 bases and 9 bases, in that order; junction bases with no gene match: 4. The germline V gene encodes CDR1 ENHRY and CDR2 SYGVKD. This CDR3 is built from 14 residues.

J is TRBJ2-5 and V is TRBV7-9; 9 nucleotides align to TRBD2. The CDR3 runs to 15 residues. Germline assignment: CDR1 SEHNR and CDR2 FQNEAQ (reference sequence). J was trimmed by 5 bases and V by 3 bases; bases with no gene match: 7. This chain's CDR3 is CASSLRIAGVETQYF. DNA of the CDR3: TGTGCCAGCAGCTTGAGGATAGCGGGGGTGGAGACCCAGTACTTC. The full variable domain, its missing parts supplied by reference TRBV7-9 and TRBJ2-5, is DTGVSQNPRHKITKRGQNVTFRCDPISEHNRLYWYRQTLGQGPEFLTYFQNEAQLEKSRLLSDRFSAERPKGSFSTLEIQRTEQGDSAMYLCASSLRIAGVETQYFGPGTRLLVL.

The chain employs TRBV19 and TRBJ1-5, with 7 bases matching TRBD1. The length of the CDR3 is 15 residues. Germline-derived CDR1 and CDR2 are LNHDA and SQIVND (reference sequence). The V segment lost 3 bases and the J segment 1 base; nucleotides outside the gene matches: 3. The CDR3 protein is CASSIDRVSNQPQHF. The CDR3 DNA reads TGTGCCAGTAGTATCGACAGGGTGAGCAATCAGCCCCAGCATTTT.